A single sample is the source of the 26 T cell receptor beta chains below, sequenced in a study of tumor-infiltrating lymphocytes in localized non-small cell lung cancer. Data came from immunoSEQ multiplex PCR; TCRdb stores just in-frame clones and leaves some out. In the table there are approximately 9,000 clones, approximately 80% of which are singletons. Sequenced sample: uninvolved lung tissue not adjacent to the tumor. These TCRs come from a human donor with non-small cell lung cancer.

The J gene is TRBJ1-1, the V gene TRBV6-5; no reliable D call. The CDR3 is 15 amino acids. Germline V gives CDR1 MNHEY, CDR2 SVGAGI. The V and J ends lost 5 bases and 0 bases respectively, with 13 bases between them. Here the CDR3 DNA reads TGTGCCAGCAGTCCCCGGAGAGGCGTGAACACTGAAGCTTTCTTT. Translating gives CASSPRRGVNTEAFF.

The CDR3: CASSSSGLAVYNEQFF. Written as DNA, the CDR3 is TGTGCCAGTAGTTCGTCGGGACTAGCGGTTTACAATGAGCAGTTCTTC. The chain is built from TRBV19 and TRBJ2-1; TRBD2 matches at 11 bases. The CDR3 totals 16 residues. Germline-derived CDR1 and CDR2 are LNHDA and SQIVND (reference sequence). With V trimmed by 5 bases and J by 4 bases, 7 bases remained unmatched.

This chain uses TRBV4-2 with TRBJ1-5; possible D gene TRBD1, 5 bases. Germline lookup yields CDR1 LGHNA and CDR2 YNFKEQ. The CDR3 has 16 residues. The V and J ends lost 1 base and 0 bases respectively, with 10 bases between them. This CDR3 is CASSQGDVNSNQPQHF. The CDR3 bases are TGTGCCAGCAGCCAAGGGGACGTAAATAGCAATCAGCCCCAGCATTTT.

J is TRBJ2-2 and V is TRBV7-2, with D perhaps being TRBD1 or TRBD2 (5 bases each). The germline V and J ends were trimmed by 3 bases and 3 bases, with 8 bases remaining between them. Germline assignment: CDR1 SGHTA and CDR2 FQGNSA. This CDR3 has 14 residues. The CDR3 here is CASSFSGHTGELFF. The CDR3 DNA reads TGTGCCAGCAGCTTTTCGGGGCACACCGGGGAGCTGTTTTTT. Combining the CDR3 with reference TRBV7-2 and TRBJ2-2 gives the whole variable domain GAGVSQSPSNKVTEKGKDVELRCDPISGHTALYWYRQSLGQGLEFLIYFQGNSAPDKSGLPSDRFSAERTGGSVSTLTIQRTQQEDSAVYLCASSFSGHTGELFFGEGSRLTVL.

The V and J genes are TRBV7-6 and TRBJ2-1; D perhaps matches TRBD1 (6 bases). CDR3 size: 14 residues. V gave up 3 bases and J gave up 13 bases, with 19 bases separating them. The germline V gene encodes CDR1 SGHVS and CDR2 FNYEAQ. CDR3 DNA: TGTGCCAGCAGCTTGGGACACCGATCGGGGACACAGTTCTTC. This gives the protein CASSLGHRSGTQFF.

The chain couples TRBV6-5 to TRBJ1-6; perhaps TRBD1 as D (5 bases). Germline CDR1 MNHEY, CDR2 SVGAGI. The CDR3 sequence is 15 residues long. V lost 6 bases to trimming and J lost 0 bases, with 9 bases between them. CDR3 bases: TGTGCCAGCAGATACAGGAACTCCTATAATTCACCCCTCCACTTT. It codes for CASRYRNSYNSPLHF.

This clone was observed once. V usage is TRBV28 and J usage is TRBJ2-7; possibly TRBD1 or TRBD2 for D (5 bases each). Germline CDR1 MDHEN, CDR2 SYDVKM. CDR3 size: 15 residues. The germline V and J ends were trimmed by 2 bases and 4 bases, with 15 bases remaining between them. The CDR3 DNA reads as TGTGCCAGCAGTTTAGGGGGAAGTCACCAATACGAGCAGTACTTC. This sequence encodes CASSLGGSHQYEQYF.

This clone was counted once. The rearrangement uses TRBV7-3 and TRBJ2-1; unclear D gene. Looked up from germline, CDR1 is SGHTA and CDR2 is FQGTGA. Trimming left V 2 bases short and J 6 bases short, with 8 bases between. The CDR3 sequence is 13 residues long. CDR3 coding DNA: TGTGCCAGCAGCTTAGGCCCGAGCAATGAGCAGTTCTTC. Encoded protein: CASSLGPSNEQFF. Based on the CDR3 plus reference TRBV7-3 and TRBJ2-1, the full variable domain is GAGVSQTPSNKVTEKGKYVELRCDPISGHTALYWYRQSLGQGPEFLIYFQGTGAADDSGLPNDRFFAVRPEGSVSTLKIQRTERGDSAVYLCASSLGPSNEQFFGPGTRLTVL.

This clone has a handful of counts. Here the CDR3 reads CASSPGRGEPGGYTF. The DNA for the CDR3 is TGTGCCAGCAGCCCCGGGCGGGGGGAACCCGGTGGCTACACCTTC. The chain employs TRBV4-2 and TRBJ1-2, with D perhaps matching TRBD1 (5 bases). The CDR3 has 15 residues. Trimming cost V 4 bases and J 7 bases, with 19 bases left between them. Germline CDR1 reads LGHNA; CDR2 reads YNFKEQ.

The chain is built from TRBV6-5 and TRBJ2-7, with 12 nucleotides matching TRBD2. The CDR3 runs to 14 residues. Germline CDR1 reads MNHEY; CDR2 reads SVGAGI. The V segment lost 6 bases and the J segment 7 bases; nucleotides outside the gene matches: 7. The CDR3 DNA sequence: TGTGCCAGCAGATCTAGCGGGGGGGGGCATGAGCAGTACTTC. Translated, it gives CASRSSGGGHEQYF.

The V and J genes are TRBV13 and TRBJ2-7, with D tentatively TRBD1 or TRBD2 (5 bases each). There are 15 residues in the CDR3. The V gene's germline CDR1 is PRHDT and CDR2 FYEKMQ (reference sequence). The V and J ends lost 3 bases and 1 base respectively, with 13 bases between them. The CDR3 DNA is TGTGCCAGCAGCTTTACCGGGACGGTGTCCTACGAGCAGTACTTC. Translated: CASSFTGTVSYEQYF.

V is TRBV5-1 and J is TRBJ2-5; D ambiguous. Germline CDR1 is SGHRS and CDR2 is YFSETQ. This CDR3 has 14 residues. Trimming shortened V by 7 bases and J by 4 bases, and 17 bases separated the two germline ends. The CDR3, as DNA: TGCGCCAGCGGTGAAGTGAGAGCTGGAGAGACCCAGTACTTC. It encodes CASGEVRAGETQYF.

The V and J genes are TRBV27 and TRBJ2-3, with D unresolved. V lost 2 bases, J lost 2 bases, and 5 bases lay in between. The CDR3 totals 13 residues. Germline V gene sequence: CDR1 MNHEY, CDR2 SMNVEV (reference sequence). CDR3 in DNA: TGTGCCAGCAGTTTACGAGTCACAGATACGCAGTATTTT. This gives the protein CASSLRVTDTQYF.

This chain joins TRBV30 and TRBJ1-4; D remains ambiguous. This CDR3 has 15 amino acids. Trimming left V 0 bases short and J 8 bases short, with 16 bases between. Germline CDR1 reads GTSNPN; CDR2 reads SVGIG (reference sequence). The CDR3 here is CAWSVNGPGQEKLFF. CDR3 bases: TGTGCCTGGAGTGTTAACGGACCGGGTCAGGAAAAACTGTTTTTT.

The J gene is TRBJ2-3, the V gene TRBV10-3; D is ambiguous. V was cut by 3 bases and J by 2 bases, with 15 bases left in between. The CDR3 is made up of 16 amino acids. Germline V gene data show CDR1 as ENHRY and CDR2 as SYGVKD. The CDR3 DNA reads TGTGCCATCAGTGACGGTACCCGGCCTAACACAGATACGCAGTATTTT. It encodes CAISDGTRPNTDTQYF.

The chain combines TRBV29-1 with TRBJ1-2; D unclear. The CDR3 consists of 16 residues. Germline V CDR1 and CDR2: SQVTM, ANQGSEA. V lost 1 base to trimming and J lost 4 bases, with 19 bases between them. For the CDR3, the DNA is TGCAGCGTTGAAGGGCGGCGGGGAGACCCCTTCTATGGCTACACCTTC. Translating it yields CSVEGRRGDPFYGYTF. The full variable domain, rest sourced from reference TRBV29-1 and TRBJ1-2, is SAVISQKPSRDICQRGTSLTIQCQVDSQVTMMFWYRQQPGQSLTLIATANQGSEATYESGFVIDKFPISRPNLTFSTLTVSNMSPEDSSIYLCSVEGRRGDPFYGYTFGSGTRLTVV.

This clone was seen more than once but under ten times. V gene TRBV7-2 combines with J gene TRBJ1-2, with D uncertain. V was pared by 2 bases and J by 8 bases, with 6 bases between. This CDR3 spans 11 amino acids. The germline CDR1 and CDR2 sequences are SGHTA and FQGNSA. The CDR3 region is CASSLYEGYTF. The CDR3 nucleotides read TGTGCCAGCAGCTTATATGAGGGCTACACCTTC.

This chain uses TRBV7-8 with TRBJ1-1, with D tentatively TRBD1 (5 bases). This CDR3 contains 16 residues. Trimming removed 5 bases from V and 0 bases from J, with 16 bases in between. Germline CDR1 SGHVS, CDR2 FQNEAQ. The CDR3, as DNA: TGTGCCAGCAGCGCCCGGGACTCCCTACTGAACACTGAAGCTTTCTTT. Its protein product is CASSARDSLLNTEAFF.

Concerning this clone: Relative to the germline gene, one junction end is altered; a read error may explain this. This rearrangement joins TRBV4-3 to TRBJ1-2; D ambiguous. Germline CDR1 and CDR2: LGHNA and YSLEER. This CDR3 has 14 amino acids. CDR3 loop: CASSQGSSGYGYTF. CDR3 coding DNA: TGCGCCAGCAGTCAAGGGAGTTCGGGCTATGGCTACACCTTC.

The chain combines TRBV19 with TRBJ2-3, with 8 bases fitting TRBD1. Trimming removed 0 bases from V and 4 bases from J; junction bases left unmatched: 6. The CDR3 sequence is 16 residues long. Germline V gene sequence: CDR1 LNHDA, CDR2 SQIVND (reference sequence). This CDR3 is CASSIERTGWADTQYF. The CDR3 nucleotides read TGTGCCAGTAGTATAGAGAGGACAGGGTGGGCAGATACGCAGTATTTT.

The rearrangement uses TRBV4-3 and TRBJ1-2; 8 nucleotides line up with TRBD1. The CDR3 spans 19 residues. Germline assignment: CDR1 LGHNA and CDR2 YSLEER. V was pared by 2 bases and J by 2 bases, with 16 bases of the junction left unmatched. The CDR3 bases are TGCGCCAGCAGCCAATCGCTAACCGGACAGGGTGGGCCAAACTATGGCTACACCTTC. Protein product: CASSQSLTGQGGPNYGYTF.

The CDR3 loop reads CASSSDPGTIYF. The CDR3 nucleotides are TGTGCCAGCAGCTCCGATCCCGGGACTATTTACTTC. This chain links TRBV7-9 with TRBJ2-5; TRBD2 matches 7 bases. Germline CDR1 reads SEHNR; CDR2 reads FQNEAQ (reference sequence). The ends lost 4 bases at V and 14 bases at J; junction bases unmatched: 10. The CDR3 runs to 12 residues.

This clone was picked up one time. V is TRBV9 and J is TRBJ2-3; 9 bases match TRBD1. This CDR3 spans 15 amino acids. With V trimmed by 3 bases and J by 6 bases, 8 bases remained unmatched. Germline lookup yields CDR1 SGDLS and CDR2 YYNGEE. The CDR3 is CASSGPGDRVDTQYF. CDR3 nucleotide sequence: TGTGCCAGCAGCGGGCCAGGGGACAGGGTGGATACGCAGTATTTT.

The rearrangement joins TRBV7-3 to TRBJ1-1; no definite D call. In germline, CDR1 is SGHTA, CDR2 FQGTGA. The CDR3 runs 12 residues. The ends were cut back, 5 bases at V and 5 bases at J, with 9 bases in the middle. This chain's CDR3 is CASSHPGTEAFF. The CDR3 DNA sequence: TGTGCCAGCAGCCACCCAGGAACTGAAGCTTTCTTT.

This chain joins TRBV6-5 and TRBJ2-2, with 8 bases aligning to TRBD2. The V gene's germline CDR1 is MNHEY and CDR2 SVGAGI. V lost 5 bases and J lost 3; bases outside the gene matches: 5. CDR3 length equals 15 residues. The CDR3: CASSGSSGDTGELFF. The CDR3 DNA is TGTGCCAGCAGTGGCAGTAGCGGGGACACCGGGGAGCTGTTTTTT.

This clone was picked up one time. This chain links TRBV11-2 with TRBJ1-1; D perhaps matches TRBD1 (5 bases). V was cut by 3 bases and J by 5 bases, with 7 bases left in between. CDR1 and CDR2 from the germline V gene are SGHAT and FQNNGV. CDR3 size: 12 residues. As DNA, the CDR3 is TGTGCCAGCAGCTTTGGGGGGACTGAAGCTTTCTTT. Translated: CASSFGGTEAFF.